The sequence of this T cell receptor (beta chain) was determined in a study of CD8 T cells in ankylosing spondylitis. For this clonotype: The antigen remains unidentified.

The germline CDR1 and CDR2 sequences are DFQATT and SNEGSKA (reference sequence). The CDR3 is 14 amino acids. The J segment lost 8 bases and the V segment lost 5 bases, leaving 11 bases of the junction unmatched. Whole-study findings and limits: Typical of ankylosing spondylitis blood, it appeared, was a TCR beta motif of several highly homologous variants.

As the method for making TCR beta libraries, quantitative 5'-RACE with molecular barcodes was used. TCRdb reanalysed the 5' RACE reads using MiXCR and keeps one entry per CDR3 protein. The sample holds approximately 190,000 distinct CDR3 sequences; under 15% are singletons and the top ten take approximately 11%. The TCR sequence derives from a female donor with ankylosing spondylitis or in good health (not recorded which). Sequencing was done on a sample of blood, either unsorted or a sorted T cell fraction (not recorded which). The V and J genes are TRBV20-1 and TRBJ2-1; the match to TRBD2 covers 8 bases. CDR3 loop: CSARPGTRVHEQFF. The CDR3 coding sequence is TGCAGTGCTCGTCCGGGGACTAGGGTCCATGAGCAGTTCTTC.